This T cell receptor beta chain was sequenced for a study of circulating tumor DNA in untreated peripheral T-cell lymphoma. Study results and caveats: Baseline tissues yielded about 82% and baseline serum roughly 61% tumor-specific clonotype detection.

Germline CDR1 LGHNT, CDR2 FRNRAP. The CDR3 spans 14 residues. This clone was seen a few times. Its antigen is not identified. Profiling relied on immunoSEQ multiplex PCR, and the TCRdb table lists in-frame clones only, not all of them. The sample has 6,200 or so clones, roughly 66% seen once. The tumor tissue sample was taken at baseline before any treatment. This TCR derives from a human donor with peripheral T-cell lymphoma. Sequenced material: tumor tissue. The rearrangement links TRBV12-5 to TRBJ1-1, with TRBD1 matching 7 bases. The CDR3 sequence is CASIRTGSNTEAFF. Here the CDR3 DNA reads TGTGCCAGCATCAGGACAGGTTCGAACACTGAAGCTTTCTTT.